A selection of T cell receptor beta chains follows, all from one sample in a study of blood T cell repertoires in COVID-19. The data were produced by immunoSEQ multiplex PCR, yet TCRdb's version contains in-frame clones alone and is incomplete. The sample shows around 64,000 clones, around 66% of them seen only once. The sequenced material came from PBMCs or T cells enriched from blood (not recorded which). The receptors were gathered from a woman aged 55-70 years who had been exposed to COVID-19. CDR3s include the opening cysteine and the closing phenylalanine or tryptophan. The D gene is left open where the match is weak. Clone size appears in some rows only: once, few, many, or a class for an expanded clone.

D,J,V,size,DNA,CDR3
NA,TRBJ1-6,TRBV7-8,NA,TGTGCCAGCAGCCCGGGGAGTTCACCCCTCCACTTT,CASSPGSSPLHF
NA,TRBJ2-5,TRBV9,few,TGTGCCAGCAGCGTAGACGGGAAAGAGACCCAGTACTTC,CASSVDGKETQYF
NA,TRBJ1-2,TRBV28,NA,TGTGCCAGCAGCCGCCAGACGACAGGCAATAACTATGGCTACACCTTC,CASSRQTTGNNYGYTF
NA,TRBJ1-2,TRBV5-6,NA,TGTGCCAGCAGCTTCAGGCAGATCGCCAACTATGGCTACACCTTC,CASSFRQIANYGYTF
NA,TRBJ1-5,TRBV6-1,few,TGTGCCAGCCGTGAGACAGTTAATCAGCCCCAGCATTTT,CASRETVNQPQHF
NA,TRBJ2-5,TRBV29-1,NA,TGCAGCGTCCCCCAGGGCAGACAAGAGACCCAGTACTTC,CSVPQGRQETQYF
NA,TRBJ1-1,TRBV18,NA,TGTGCCAGCTCCCTAGGGGGAAACACTGAAGCTTTCTTT,CASSLGGNTEAFF
TRBD1,TRBJ2-3,TRBV15,once,TGTGCCACCAGCAGAGACGCCGGGACAGGGACAGATACGCAGTATTTT,CATSRDAGTGTDTQYF
NA,TRBJ2-6,TRBV18,once,TGTGCCAGCTCACCACGTGAGGGCCCCTCTGGGGCCAACGTCCTGACTTTC,CASSPREGPSGANVLTF
NA,TRBJ2-1,TRBV5-1,once,TGCGCCAGCAGCCTGCGACAGAGTAGCTCCTACAATGAGCAGTTCTTC,CASSLRQSSSYNEQFF
NA,TRBJ1-1,TRBV7-6,medium-sized,TGTGCCAGCAGCTTAGACAGCTACACTGAAGCTTTCTTT,CASSLDSYTEAFF
NA,TRBJ1-5,TRBV13,NA,TGTGCCAGCAGCTTACTTAATCAGCCCCAGCATTTT,CASSLLNQPQHF
NA,TRBJ1-5,TRBV19,NA,TGTGCCAGTAGCCCCACAGGAGGCAATCAGCCCCAGCATTTT,CASSPTGGNQPQHF
NA,TRBJ1-4,TRBV3-1/TRBV3-2,NA,TGTGCCAGCAGCCTAGCTGACGGGGAAAAACTGTTTTTT,CASSLADGEKLFF
NA,TRBJ2-1,TRBV29-1,NA,TGCAGCGTCCTTGGTGGACAGGACTACAAAGTTTCCTACAATGAGCAGTTCTTC,CSVLGGQDYKVSYNEQFF
NA,TRBJ2-7,TRBV6-5,once,TGTGCCAGCAGTTACAGGGGCGGCGAGCAGTACTTC,CASSYRGGEQYF
NA,TRBJ1-1,TRBV5-5,NA,TGTGCCAGCAGCTTGGCGGCAGAGGGAAGGTTGGACACTGAAGCTTTCTTT,CASSLAAEGRLDTEAFF
NA,TRBJ1-5,TRBV19,few,TGTGCCAGTAGTATTAACCGGAGCAATCAGCCCCAGCATTTT,CASSINRSNQPQHF
NA,TRBJ2-1,TRBV30,NA,TGTGCCTGGAGTGGTCCAAGGGGTGAGGAGCAGTTCTTC,CAWSGPRGEEQFF
TRBD1,TRBJ1-2,TRBV5-1,NA,TGCGCCAGCAGCTGGGACCTACAGGGGGCGGAAGGCTACACCTTC,CASSWDLQGAEGYTF
TRBD2,TRBJ2-7,TRBV7-2,NA,TGTGCCAGCAGCTTCCTGCCATCTAGCGGGACGTACGAGCAGTACTTC,CASSFLPSSGTYEQYF
NA,TRBJ2-3,TRBV28,NA,TGTGCCAGCAGCGGACAGCCAAAAATCACAGATACGCAGTATTTT,CASSGQPKITDTQYF
TRBD2,TRBJ2-7,TRBV10-3,NA,TGTGCCATCAGGGCTAGCGGGAGCGCCCACGAGCAGTACTTC,CAIRASGSAHEQYF
TRBD2,TRBJ2-5,TRBV11-2,NA,TGTGCCAGCAGCTTCCCCGAGCGGGGTCAAGAGACCCAGTACTTC,CASSFPERGQETQYF
NA,TRBJ1-5,TRBV2,NA,TGTGCCAGCAGGATGGAGGGTATTCAGCCCCAGCATTTT,CASRMEGIQPQHF
TRBD1,TRBJ2-1,TRBV6-5,once,TGTGCCACGCGTTGGGACAGGGTGGTGGGGAATGAGCAGTTCTTC,CATRWDRVVGNEQFF
TRBD1,TRBJ1-2,TRBV5-1,NA,TGCGCCAGCAGCCCGACAGGGAGAGACGCTGGCTACACCTTC,CASSPTGRDAGYTF
NA,TRBJ2-6,TRBV18,few,TGTGCCAGCTCACCACCACTTACAGGGTTCGGGGCCAACGTCCTGACTTTC,CASSPPLTGFGANVLTF
NA,TRBJ2-7,TRBV6-2/TRBV6-3,NA,TGTGCCAGCAGCGCGGGGCTAGCCGTCGAGCAGTACTTC,CASSAGLAVEQYF
NA,TRBJ2-1,TRBV6-5,NA,TGTGCCAGCAGTCGGACAGACAATGAGCAGTTCTTC,CASSRTDNEQFF
NA,TRBJ2-1,TRBV9,NA,TGTGCCAGCAGCTATACAGCGGCTAATGAGCAGTTCTTC,CASSYTAANEQFF
NA,TRBJ1-5,TRBV27,NA,TGTGCCAGCGGTGGAGGGGTCAATCAGCCCCAGCATTTT,CASGGGVNQPQHF
NA,TRBJ2-7,TRBV25-1,NA,TGTGCCAGCGCCCGGGCCTACGAGCAGTACTTC,CASARAYEQYF
NA,TRBJ2-5,TRBV24-1,few,TGTGCCACCAGTGATTTAAGCTTCGAGACCCAGTACTTC,CATSDLSFETQYF
NA,TRBJ2-3,TRBV3-1/TRBV3-2,NA,TGTGCCAGCAGCCCCGGACTGGGCGGAGGAGATACGCAGTATTTT,CASSPGLGGGDTQYF